This T cell receptor (beta chain) was obtained from a study of T cell changes during pregnancy in multiple sclerosis. The protocol was immunoSEQ multiplex PCR, while the TCRdb copy is restricted to in-frame clones and leaves out a portion. Of 70,000 to 95,000 clones in the sample, approximately 90% were seen once. The CDR3 has 14 residues. The germline V and J ends were trimmed by 3 bases and 4 bases, with 10 bases remaining between them. Per the germline V gene, CDR1 is LNHDA and CDR2 is SQIVND (reference sequence). The clonotype was recovered from a female donor with multiple sclerosis, enrolled in a pregnancy study. The chain is built from TRBV19 and TRBJ1-5; no clear D. The sequencing here drew on peripheral blood, taken before pregnancy. Here the CDR3 reads CASSIHPGNQPQHF. The CDR3 DNA sequence: TGTGCCAGTAGTATTCACCCAGGAAATCAGCCCCAGCATTTT.